The 29 T cell receptor beta chains presented below share a single source sample, sequenced in a study of T cells in narcolepsy. Generated by immunoSEQ multiplex PCR, the TCRdb table keeps only in-frame clones and is missing some. The table shows 20,000 to 25,000 clones, with roughly 85% occurring only once. Sequences were obtained from memory (CD45RA-) CD4+ T cells from blood. The receptors shown here come from a human donor in good health.

J is TRBJ2-7 and V is TRBV18; 8 bases map to TRBD1. CDR3 length equals 17 residues. CDR1 and CDR2 from the germline V gene are KGHSH and LQKENI. V shed 2 bases and J 2 bases; nucleotides not matched to a gene: 11. CDR3 sequence (DNA): TGTGCCAGCTCACCAGTCACCGGGACAGGAACTCCCTACGAGCAGTACTTC. Amino acid sequence: CASSPVTGTGTPYEQYF.

CDR3 sequence reads: CASSLVPRQEGNEQFF. The CDR3 DNA reads TGTGCCAGCAGCTTAGTACCCCGCCAGGAAGGCAATGAGCAGTTCTTC. This chain joins TRBV7-9 and TRBJ2-1; D ambiguous. Trimming pared 1 base from V and 6 bases from J, leaving 16 bases between. The CDR3 spans 16 residues. Germline loops: CDR1 SEHNR, CDR2 FQNEAQ (reference sequence).

This CDR3 reads CASSQDEAGFYGYTF. The CDR3 DNA is TGTGCCAGCAGCCAAGATGAGGCGGGTTTCTACGGCTACACCTTC. The V gene is TRBV14, the J gene TRBJ1-2, with unresolved D. V lost 0 bases and J lost 8, with 16 bases in between. CDR3 size: 15 residues. The germline V gene has CDR1 SGHDN and CDR2 FVKESK.

The CDR3 nucleotides are TGTGCCAGCAGCTTGGGACTAGCGGGCCTCTACGAGCAGTACTTC. Amino acids: CASSLGLAGLYEQYF. This chain joins TRBV5-4 and TRBJ2-7; 10 nucleotides agree with TRBD2. CDR3 length equals 15 residues. The V gene's germline CDR1 is SGHNT and CDR2 YYREEE (reference sequence). Germline trimming cut 0 bases from V and 3 bases from J; bases unmatched to any gene: 3.

The J gene is TRBJ2-7, the V gene TRBV5-1, with D possibly TRBD1 on 6 matching bases. The CDR3 is 16 residues long. The germline V gene has CDR1 SGHRS and CDR2 YFSETQ. V was cut by 4 bases and J by 5 bases, with 22 bases left in between. The CDR3, as DNA: TGCGCCAGCAGCACCTTTAAGACAGGTCGAGCGGACGAGCAGTACTTC. Protein: CASSTFKTGRADEQYF.

This clone was seen only once. The rearrangement joins TRBV6-1 to TRBJ2-7; no clear D gene. CDR1 is MNHNS, CDR2 SASEGT, per germline. V was shortened by 11 bases and J by 4 bases, with 21 bases between the two germline ends. This CDR3 has 14 amino acids. CDR3 amino acids: CASVLGKGRYEQYF. The DNA of the CDR3 is TGTGCCTCGGTTTTAGGAAAGGGAAGGTACGAGCAGTACTTC.

With respect to this clone: Different DNA sequences within this sample yield the same CDR3. The chain employs TRBV5-6 and TRBJ2-7; TRBD2 matches 7 bases. CDR3 length equals 13 residues. The V and J ends lost 2 bases and 7 bases, in that order; junction bases with no gene match: 6. CDR1 and CDR2 from the germline V gene are SGHDT and YYEEEE. The CDR3 sequence: CASSLAGPGEQYF. The CDR3 bases are TGTGCCAGCAGCTTAGCGGGACCGGGGGAGCAGTACTTC.

The chain carries TRBV5-1 and TRBJ2-7; 7 nucleotides line up with TRBD2. V lost 0 bases to trimming and J lost 11 bases; unmatched junction nucleotides: 5. The length of the CDR3 is 12 residues. The germline V gene encodes CDR1 SGHRS and CDR2 YFSETQ. As DNA, the CDR3 is TGCGCCAGCAGCTTGGAGGGAGGGCGAAAGTACTTC. Translation gives CASSLEGGRKYF.

This chain uses TRBV6-7 with TRBJ2-7; D unclear. TRBV6-7 is known as an ORF, though its function is uncertain. Between the trimmed V and J ends, which lost 8 bases and 2 bases, there was a span of 13 bases. This CDR3 is 13 amino acids long. CDR3 residues: CASPPLTPYEQYF. The DNA for the CDR3 is TGTGCCAGCCCCCCCTTAACCCCCTACGAGCAGTACTTC.

The rearrangement uses TRBV19 and TRBJ1-1; D call uncertain. There are 14 residues in the CDR3. V was clipped by 3 bases and J by 3 bases, with 11 bases between them. The V gene's germline CDR1 is LNHDA and CDR2 SQIVND (reference sequence). This CDR3 reads CASSIMSQYTEAFF. Written as DNA, the CDR3 is TGTGCCAGTAGTATCATGTCCCAATACACTGAAGCTTTCTTT.

The rearrangement joins TRBV10-3 to TRBJ2-1, with a possible D match to TRBD1 (6 bases). Germline V CDR1 and CDR2: ENHRY, SYGVKD. The CDR3 sequence is 13 residues long. The V gene lost 10 bases and the J gene lost 4 bases, with 14 bases spanning the gap. CDR3 nucleotide sequence: TGTGCCACCCAGGACAGAGAATACAATGAGCAGTTCTTC. Translation gives CATQDREYNEQFF.

V and J are TRBV19 and TRBJ2-2; no reliable D call. The length of the CDR3 is 12 residues. V lost 9 bases and J lost 5, with 10 bases in between. Germline lookup yields CDR1 LNHDA and CDR2 SQIVND (reference sequence). CDR3 loop: CASNTVTGELFF. In DNA, the CDR3 is TGTGCCAGCAACACTGTAACCGGGGAGCTGTTTTTT.

The chain has TRBV19 and TRBJ1-5, with D possibly TRBD1 on 5 matching bases. Trimming removed 4 bases at V and 0 bases at J, with 10 bases between. This CDR3 has 15 amino acids. The V gene's germline CDR1 is LNHDA and CDR2 SQIVND (reference sequence). The CDR3, as DNA: TGTGCCAGTAGTAAGGGACCTGATAGCAATCAGCCCCAGCATTTT. It encodes CASSKGPDSNQPQHF. The full variable domain, its missing parts supplied by reference TRBV19 and TRBJ1-5, is DGGITQSPKYLFRKEGQNVTLSCEQNLNHDAMYWYRQDPGQGLRLIYYSQIVNDFQKGDIAEGYSVSREKKESFPLTVTSAQKNPTAFYLCASSKGPDSNQPQHFGDGTRLSIL.

V gene TRBV2 combines with J gene TRBJ2-2; D is unclear. The CDR3 has 13 residues. The V end was cut by 9 bases, the J end by 3 bases, with 11 bases between. CDR1 and CDR2 (germline): SNHLY, FYNNEI. CDR3 nucleotides: TGTGCCAGTTCGTTCACGCACACCGGGGAGCTGTTTTTT. It codes for CASSFTHTGELFF.

The V call is TRBV9, the J call TRBJ2-1; 11 bases are a match to TRBD2. The junction had 7 bases not matched to a gene; V was cut back by 3 bases and J by 8 bases. The CDR3 loop spans 15 amino acids. The V gene's germline CDR1 is SGDLS and CDR2 YYNGEE. Here the CDR3 DNA reads TGTGCCAGCAGCGAACTAGCGGGAGTTGGTGATGAGCAGTTCTTC. This gives the protein CASSELAGVGDEQFF.

J is TRBJ2-1 and V is TRBV4-3, with TRBD2 as a possible D gene (5 bases). Trimming stripped 1 base from V and 2 bases from J, with 12 bases between. This CDR3 has 16 residues. The germline CDR1 and CDR2 sequences are LGHNA and YSLEER. As DNA, the CDR3 is TGCGCCAGCAGCCAAGGGGTGGGAGAAGCCTACAATGAGCAGTTCTTC. Protein sequence: CASSQGVGEAYNEQFF.

V gene TRBV7-6 combines with J gene TRBJ2-7, with TRBD2 matching 10 bases. The ends lost 1 base at V and 6 bases at J; junction bases unmatched: 9. Germline lookup yields CDR1 SGHVS and CDR2 FNYEAQ. This CDR3 is 16 amino acids long. CDR3 DNA sequence: TGTGCCAGCAGCTTAGGCGGAGCGGGAGGGTCGGCCGAGCAGTACTTC. Its protein is CASSLGGAGGSAEQYF.

CDR3 region: CASGSTEAFF. The CDR3 nucleotides read TGTGCCAGCGGGTCCACTGAAGCTTTCTTT. The V and J genes are TRBV28 and TRBJ1-1, with D uncertain. V shed 8 bases and J shed 4 bases, with 5 bases lying between them. The CDR3 extends over 10 amino acids. Per germline, CDR1 MDHEN and CDR2 SYDVKM.

The CDR3 here is CASSLEESQHF. The CDR3 DNA sequence: TGTGCCAGCAGTTTGGAAGAGTCCCAGCATTTT. V is TRBV28 and J is TRBJ1-5; D remains unclear. Trimming stripped 3 bases from V and 11 bases from J, with 8 bases between. The CDR3 contains 11 residues. The germline gives CDR1 MDHEN, CDR2 SYDVKM.

The chain employs TRBV7-8 and TRBJ1-6; 12 nucleotides agree with TRBD1. In germline, CDR1 is SGHVS, CDR2 FQNEAQ. The trim removed 3 bases at V and 10 bases at J, leaving 7 bases unmatched. CDR3 length: 16 amino acids. The CDR3 reads CASSFPGTGGPSPLHF. The CDR3, as DNA: TGTGCCAGCAGCTTCCCCGGGACAGGGGGCCCCTCACCCCTCCACTTT.

CDR3 nucleotides: TGTGCCACCAGCATAGGAGGAATTAATGAAAAACTGTTTTTT. Its translation is CATSIGGINEKLFF. This chain links TRBV15 with TRBJ1-4; D unresolved. CDR1 is LNHNV and CDR2 is YYDKDF in the germline V gene (reference sequence). The ends were cut back, 4 bases at V and 4 bases at J, with 10 bases in the middle. The length of the CDR3 is 14 residues.

The chain couples TRBV6-6 to TRBJ1-2; D not resolved. This CDR3 contains 14 residues. Germline V gene lookup returns CDR1 MNHNY and CDR2 SVGAGI (reference sequence). V lost 6 bases, J lost 0 bases, and 11 bases lay in between. DNA of the CDR3: TGTGCCAGCAGATCTTCCGGGACTAACTATGGCTACACCTTC. This gives the protein CASRSSGTNYGYTF.

The chain links TRBV19 to TRBJ1-4; TRBD1 matches at 8 bases. This CDR3 comprises 15 residues. With 5 bases clipped from V and 0 bases from J, the junction kept 2 bases outside the gene matches. The germline CDR1 and CDR2 sequences are LNHDA and SQIVND (reference sequence). CDR3 region: CASSPGQATNEKLFF. For the CDR3, the DNA is TGTGCCAGTAGTCCGGGACAGGCAACTAATGAAAAACTGTTTTTT.

This clone showed up just a few times. The chain carries TRBV27 and TRBJ2-6; D ambiguous. Trimming shortened V by 7 bases and J by 2 bases, and 6 bases separated the two germline ends. Germline V lookup: CDR1 MNHEY, CDR2 SMNVEV (reference sequence). This CDR3 is 13 amino acids long. The CDR3 coding sequence is TGTGCCAGCACCAATACTGGGGCCAACGTCCTGACTTTC. Translating it yields CASTNTGANVLTF.

V gene TRBV5-3 combines with J gene TRBJ2-7, with unresolved D. TRBV5-3 qualifies as an ORF whose function is uncertain. Trimming cost V 5 bases and J 4 bases, with 10 bases left between them. CDR3 length: 12 amino acids. The CDR3 is CARSLLGYEQYF. The CDR3 bases are TGTGCCAGAAGTCTCCTAGGGTACGAGCAGTACTTC.

V and J are TRBV16 and TRBJ1-1; D unresolved. V dropped 0 bases and J dropped 4 bases, with 9 bases sitting between them. CDR3 length equals 14 residues. Germline assignment: CDR1 KGHSY and CDR2 FQNENV. CDR3 residues: CASSQSLGSTEAFF. The CDR3 nucleotides are TGTGCCAGCAGCCAATCGCTGGGGTCCACTGAAGCTTTCTTT.

The gene calls are TRBV18 and TRBJ2-3; 9 bases match TRBD2. The CDR3 loop spans 15 amino acids. Germline V lookup: CDR1 KGHSH, CDR2 LQKENI. With 4 bases clipped from V and 5 bases from J, the junction kept 7 bases outside the gene matches. CDR3 nucleotides: TGTGCCAGCTCACTTCCCAGCGGGGGGAAAGATACGCAGTATTTT. Translation gives CASSLPSGGKDTQYF.

V and J are TRBV5-6 and TRBJ1-4; 11 positions match TRBD1. Germline V gene sequence: CDR1 SGHDT, CDR2 YYEEEE. After removal of 3 bases from V and 1 base from J, the junction contained 2 bases not matched to a gene. This CDR3 is 16 amino acids long. The CDR3 loop is CASSWTGGGTNEKLFF. CDR3 bases: TGTGCCAGCAGCTGGACAGGGGGCGGAACTAATGAAAAACTGTTTTTT.

The gene calls are TRBV6-5 and TRBJ2-3; D is undetermined. This CDR3 region has 13 residues. V was trimmed by 6 bases and J by 1 base, leaving 8 bases between them. Germline CDR1 MNHEY, CDR2 SVGAGI. Written as DNA, the CDR3 is TGTGCCAGCAGCGGTCGCCGCACAGATACGCAGTATTTT. Amino acid sequence: CASSGRRTDTQYF.